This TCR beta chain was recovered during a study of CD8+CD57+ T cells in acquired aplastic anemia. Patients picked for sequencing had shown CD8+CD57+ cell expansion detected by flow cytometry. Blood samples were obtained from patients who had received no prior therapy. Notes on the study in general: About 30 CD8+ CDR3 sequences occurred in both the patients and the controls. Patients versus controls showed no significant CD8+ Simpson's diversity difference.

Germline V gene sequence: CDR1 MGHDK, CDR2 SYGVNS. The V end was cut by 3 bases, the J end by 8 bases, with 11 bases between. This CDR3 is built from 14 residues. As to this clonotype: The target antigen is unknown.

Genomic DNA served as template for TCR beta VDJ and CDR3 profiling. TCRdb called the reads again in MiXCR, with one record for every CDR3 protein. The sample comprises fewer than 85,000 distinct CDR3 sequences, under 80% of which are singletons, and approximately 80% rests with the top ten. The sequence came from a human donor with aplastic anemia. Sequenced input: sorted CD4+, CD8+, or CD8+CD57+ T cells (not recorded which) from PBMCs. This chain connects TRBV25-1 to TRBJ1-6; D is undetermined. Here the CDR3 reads CASSESGIHSPLHF. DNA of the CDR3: TGTGCCAGCAGTGAGTCGGGGATCCATTCACCCCTCCACTTT.